Included here is one T cell receptor beta chain sequence, with context. Its antigen is unidentified. The same CDR3 can be traced to other DNA sequences in this sample. Both 60 Vbeta primers and 13 Jbeta primers went into the PCR. Profiling relied on immunoSEQ multiplex PCR, and the TCRdb table lists in-frame clones only, not all of them. The profile covers around 230,000 clones, with around 78% appearing a single time and about 0.45% taken by the ten largest. The sample originates from a study of cytomegalovirus exposure and HLA in healthy donors. Turning to the study itself: A prior study identified roughly 110 million unique TCR beta sequences from 180 million or so T cells.

Study-level points and caveats: Excluded were some V segments that proved indistinguishable, including TRBV6-2 and TRBV6-3. As confirmed in vitro, three CMV-associated chains were specific for CMV antigens.

The trim removed 8 bases at V and 4 bases at J, leaving 7 bases unmatched. Germline-derived CDR1 and CDR2 are GTSNPN and SVGIG (reference sequence). The CDR3 sequence is 12 residues long. Sequencing was carried out using PBMCs. The rearrangement joins TRBV30 to TRBJ1-1; 7 bases are shared with TRBD1. The sequence derives from a boy between 10 and 17 years old in good health and CMV-seronegative. The CDR3, as DNA: TGTGCCCAATCCACAGGGGCCACTGAAGCTTTCTTT. Protein product: CAQSTGATEAFF.